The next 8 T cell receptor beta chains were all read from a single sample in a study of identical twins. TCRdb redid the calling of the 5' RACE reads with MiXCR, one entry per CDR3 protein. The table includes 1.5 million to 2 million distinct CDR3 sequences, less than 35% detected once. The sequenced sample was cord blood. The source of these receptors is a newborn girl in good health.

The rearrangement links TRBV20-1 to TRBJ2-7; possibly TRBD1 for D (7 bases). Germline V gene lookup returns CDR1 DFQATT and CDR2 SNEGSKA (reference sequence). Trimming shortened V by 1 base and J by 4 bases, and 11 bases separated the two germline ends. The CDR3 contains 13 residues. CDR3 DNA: TGCAGTGCTAGAGGGAGGGGGCATTACGAGCAGTACTTC. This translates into CSARGRGHYEQYF.

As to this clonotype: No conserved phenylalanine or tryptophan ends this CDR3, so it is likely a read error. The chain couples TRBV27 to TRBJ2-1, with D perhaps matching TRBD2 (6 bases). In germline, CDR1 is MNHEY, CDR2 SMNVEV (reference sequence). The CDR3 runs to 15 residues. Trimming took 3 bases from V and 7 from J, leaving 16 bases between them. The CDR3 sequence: CASSFRGNHRNEQFL. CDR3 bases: TGTGCCAGCAGTTTTCGGGGGAATCACAGGAATGAGCAGTTCTTA.

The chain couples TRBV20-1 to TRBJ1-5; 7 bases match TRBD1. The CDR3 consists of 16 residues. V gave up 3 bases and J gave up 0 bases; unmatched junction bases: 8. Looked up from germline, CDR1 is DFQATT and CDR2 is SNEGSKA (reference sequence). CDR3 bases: TGCAGTGCTAGGGGAGGACAGGACTATAGCAATCAGCCCCAGCATTTT. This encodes CSARGGQDYSNQPQHF.

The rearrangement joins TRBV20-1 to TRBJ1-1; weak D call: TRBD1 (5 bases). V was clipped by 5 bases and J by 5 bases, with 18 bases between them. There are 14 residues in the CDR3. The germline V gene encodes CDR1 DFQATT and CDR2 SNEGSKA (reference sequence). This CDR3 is CSAPQGRLKTEAFF. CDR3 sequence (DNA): TGCAGTGCTCCCCAGGGCAGGCTTAAGACTGAAGCTTTCTTT.

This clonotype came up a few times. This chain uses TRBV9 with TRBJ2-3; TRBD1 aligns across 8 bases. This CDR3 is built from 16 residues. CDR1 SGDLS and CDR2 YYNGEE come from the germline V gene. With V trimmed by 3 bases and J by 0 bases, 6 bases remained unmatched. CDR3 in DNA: TGTGCCAGCAGCGGTCGACAGGGGCTAAGCACAGATACGCAGTATTTT. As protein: CASSGRQGLSTDTQYF.

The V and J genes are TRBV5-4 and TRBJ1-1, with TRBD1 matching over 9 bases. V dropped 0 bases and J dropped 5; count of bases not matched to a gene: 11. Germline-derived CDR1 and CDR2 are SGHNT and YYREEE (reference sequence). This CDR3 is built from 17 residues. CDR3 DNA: TGTGCCAGCAGCTTGGGGGAGTACACAGGGGGCTCTACTGAAGCTTTCTTT. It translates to CASSLGEYTGGSTEAFF.

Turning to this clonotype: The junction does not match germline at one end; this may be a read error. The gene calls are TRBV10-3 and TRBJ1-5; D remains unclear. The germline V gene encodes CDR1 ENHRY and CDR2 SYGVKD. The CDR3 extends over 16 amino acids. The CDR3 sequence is CAISEFGNIGDQPLHF. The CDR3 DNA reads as TGTGCCATCAGTGAGTTTGGGAATATTGGGGATCAGCCCCTGCATTTT.

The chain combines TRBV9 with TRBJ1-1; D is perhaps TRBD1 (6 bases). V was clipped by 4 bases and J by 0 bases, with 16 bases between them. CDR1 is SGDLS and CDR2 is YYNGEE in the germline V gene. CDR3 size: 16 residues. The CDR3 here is CASSTGSQGLNTEAFF. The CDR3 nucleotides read TGTGCCAGCAGCACAGGGAGCCAGGGGCTGAACACTGAAGCTTTCTTT. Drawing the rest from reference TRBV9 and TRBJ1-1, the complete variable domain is DSGVTQTPKHLITATGQRVTLRCSPRSGDLSVYWYQQSLDQGLQFLIQYYNGEERAKGNILERFSAQQFPDLHSELNLSSLELGDSALYFCASSTGSQGLNTEAFFGQGTRLTVV.